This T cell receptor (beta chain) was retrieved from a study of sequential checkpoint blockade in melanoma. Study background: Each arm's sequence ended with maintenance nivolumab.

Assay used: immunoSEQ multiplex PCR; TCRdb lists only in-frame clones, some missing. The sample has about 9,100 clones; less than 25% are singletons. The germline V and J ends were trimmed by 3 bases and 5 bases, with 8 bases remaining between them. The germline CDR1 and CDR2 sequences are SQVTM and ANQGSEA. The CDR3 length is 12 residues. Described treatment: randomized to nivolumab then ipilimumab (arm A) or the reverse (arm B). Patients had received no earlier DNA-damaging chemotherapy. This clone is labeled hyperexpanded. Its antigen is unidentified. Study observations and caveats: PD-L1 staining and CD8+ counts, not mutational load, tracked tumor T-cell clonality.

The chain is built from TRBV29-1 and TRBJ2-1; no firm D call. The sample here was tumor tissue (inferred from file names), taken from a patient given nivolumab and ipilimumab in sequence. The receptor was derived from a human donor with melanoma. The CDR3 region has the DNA TGCAGCGTTGAGGCTTGGGACAATGAGCAGTTCTTC. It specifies CSVEAWDNEQFF.